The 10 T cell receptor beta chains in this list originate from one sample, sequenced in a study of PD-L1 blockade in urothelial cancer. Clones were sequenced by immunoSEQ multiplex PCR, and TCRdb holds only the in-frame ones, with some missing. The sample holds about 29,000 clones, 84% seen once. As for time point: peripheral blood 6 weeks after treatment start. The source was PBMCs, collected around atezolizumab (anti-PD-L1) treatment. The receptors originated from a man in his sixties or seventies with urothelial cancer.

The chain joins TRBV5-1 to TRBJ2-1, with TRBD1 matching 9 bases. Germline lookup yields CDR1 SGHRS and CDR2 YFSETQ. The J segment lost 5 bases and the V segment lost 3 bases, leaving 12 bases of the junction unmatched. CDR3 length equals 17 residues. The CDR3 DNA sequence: TGCGCCAGCAGCTCTTCCGGGACAGGGAACGGCGACAATGAGCAGTTCTTC. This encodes CASSSSGTGNGDNEQFF. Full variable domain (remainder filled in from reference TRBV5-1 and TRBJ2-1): KAGVTQTPRYLIKTRGQQVTLSCSPISGHRSVSWYQQTPGQGLQFLFEYFSETQRNKGNFPGRFSGRQFSNSRSEMNVSTLELGDSALYLCASSSSGTGNGDNEQFFGPGTRLTVL.

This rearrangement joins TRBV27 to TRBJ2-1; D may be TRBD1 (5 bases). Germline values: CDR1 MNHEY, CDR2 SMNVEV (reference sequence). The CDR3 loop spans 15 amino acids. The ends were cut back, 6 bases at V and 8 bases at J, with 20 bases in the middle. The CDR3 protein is CASSRLGQELDEQFF. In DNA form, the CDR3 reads TGTGCCAGCAGCCGACTGGGGCAGGAGTTGGATGAGCAGTTCTTC.

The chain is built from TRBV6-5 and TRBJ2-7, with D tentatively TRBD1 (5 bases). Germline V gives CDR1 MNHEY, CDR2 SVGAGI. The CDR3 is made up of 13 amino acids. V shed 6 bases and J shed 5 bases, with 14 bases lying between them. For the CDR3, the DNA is TGTGCCAGCAGGCCGCCTCAGGGCCACGAGCAGTACTTC. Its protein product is CASRPPQGHEQYF.

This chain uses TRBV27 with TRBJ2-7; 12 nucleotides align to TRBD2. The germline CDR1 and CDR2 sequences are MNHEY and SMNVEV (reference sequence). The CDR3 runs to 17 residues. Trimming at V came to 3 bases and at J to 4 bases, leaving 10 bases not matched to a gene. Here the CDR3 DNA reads TGTGCCAGCAGTTTGGCTGTTGCTAGCGGGAGGGCATACGAGCAGTACTTC. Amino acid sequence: CASSLAVASGRAYEQYF.

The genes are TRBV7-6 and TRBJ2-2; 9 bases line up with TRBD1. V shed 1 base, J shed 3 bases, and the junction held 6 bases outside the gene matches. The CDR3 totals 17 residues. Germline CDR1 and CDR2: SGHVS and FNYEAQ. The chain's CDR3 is CASSLELGQGYTGELFF. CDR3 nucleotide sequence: TGTGCCAGCAGCTTAGAGCTGGGACAGGGCTACACCGGGGAGCTGTTTTTT.

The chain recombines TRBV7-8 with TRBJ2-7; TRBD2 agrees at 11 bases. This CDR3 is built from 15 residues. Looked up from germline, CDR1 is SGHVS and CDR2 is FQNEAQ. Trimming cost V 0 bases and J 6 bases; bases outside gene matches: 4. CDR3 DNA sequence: TGTGCCAGCAGCTTAGCTGGCCTAGCGGGAGGCGAGCAGTACTTC. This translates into CASSLAGLAGGEQYF.

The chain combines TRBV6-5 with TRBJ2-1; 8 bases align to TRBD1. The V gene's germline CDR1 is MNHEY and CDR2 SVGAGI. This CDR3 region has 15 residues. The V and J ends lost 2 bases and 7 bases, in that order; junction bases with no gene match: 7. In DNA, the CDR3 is TGTGCCAGCAGTTACATCCCAGGGGGCCTTAATGAGCAGTTCTTC. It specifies CASSYIPGGLNEQFF.

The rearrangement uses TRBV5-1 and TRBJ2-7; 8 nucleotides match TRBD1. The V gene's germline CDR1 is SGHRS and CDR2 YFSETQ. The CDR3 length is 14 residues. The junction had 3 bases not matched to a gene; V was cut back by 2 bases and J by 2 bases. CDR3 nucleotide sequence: TGCGCCAGCAGCTTAGGACAGGGCCCCTACGAGCAGTACTTC. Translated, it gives CASSLGQGPYEQYF.

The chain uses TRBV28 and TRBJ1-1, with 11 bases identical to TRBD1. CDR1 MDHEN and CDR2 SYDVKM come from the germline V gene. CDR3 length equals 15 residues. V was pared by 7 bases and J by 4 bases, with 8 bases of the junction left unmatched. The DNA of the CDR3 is TGTGCCAGCACTCGGACAGGGGGCGCGGTCACTGAAGCTTTCTTT. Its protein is CASTRTGGAVTEAFF.

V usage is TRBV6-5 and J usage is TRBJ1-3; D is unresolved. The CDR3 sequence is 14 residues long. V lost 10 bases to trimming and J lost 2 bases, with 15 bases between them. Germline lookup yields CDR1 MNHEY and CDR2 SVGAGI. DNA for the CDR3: TGTGCCACCAAAGCTAGAAGTACTGGAAACACCATATATTTT. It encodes CATKARSTGNTIYF.